This TCR beta chain stems from a study of regulatory T cells in long-lasting Graves disease. Time point denoted: newly diagnosed GD, antithyroid drugs for less than 3 months. PBMCs provided the RNA from which the TCR library was made. The sample holds many counts of this clonotype. No antigen is known for it. In building TCR beta libraries, iRepertoire HTBI primers were used together with Arm-PCR of CDR3 regions. Via MiXCR, TCRdb re-called the multiplex PCR reads, giving one row per CDR3 protein. This table holds almost 450,000 distinct CDR3 sequences, 16% found once. Study-level results: Limited samples may have lowered accuracy. There was favoring of TRBV28, TRBJ1-2 and TRBJ2-5 in persistent disease.

CDR1 is SNHLY, CDR2 FYNNEI, per germline. The germline V and J ends were trimmed by 11 bases and 3 bases, with 17 bases remaining between them. This CDR3 has 14 amino acids. The data also belong to a second study, concerning T cells in Graves' hyperthyroidism and ophthalmopathy. That source adds: A 13 V-J model separated ophthalmopathy from stable hyperthyroidism.

The TCR comes from a woman aged 25 to 39 with Graves disease. The V and J genes are TRBV2 and TRBJ2-1, with a possible D match to TRBD2 (5 bases). Sequenced here: peripheral blood mononuclear cells (PBMCs), sampled at new diagnosis, from a patient treated with antithyroid drugs. CDR3 sequence reads: CAGREEGFYNEQFF. CDR3 nucleotides: TGTGCCGGACGGGAAGAAGGTTTCTACAATGAGCAGTTCTTC. The variable domain in full, completed from reference TRBV2 and TRBJ2-1, reads EPEVTQTPSHQVTQMGQEVILRCVPISNHLYFYWYRQILGQKVEFLVSFYNNEISEKSEIFDDQFSVERPDGSNFTLKIRSTKLEDSAMYFCAGREEGFYNEQFFGPGTRLTVL.